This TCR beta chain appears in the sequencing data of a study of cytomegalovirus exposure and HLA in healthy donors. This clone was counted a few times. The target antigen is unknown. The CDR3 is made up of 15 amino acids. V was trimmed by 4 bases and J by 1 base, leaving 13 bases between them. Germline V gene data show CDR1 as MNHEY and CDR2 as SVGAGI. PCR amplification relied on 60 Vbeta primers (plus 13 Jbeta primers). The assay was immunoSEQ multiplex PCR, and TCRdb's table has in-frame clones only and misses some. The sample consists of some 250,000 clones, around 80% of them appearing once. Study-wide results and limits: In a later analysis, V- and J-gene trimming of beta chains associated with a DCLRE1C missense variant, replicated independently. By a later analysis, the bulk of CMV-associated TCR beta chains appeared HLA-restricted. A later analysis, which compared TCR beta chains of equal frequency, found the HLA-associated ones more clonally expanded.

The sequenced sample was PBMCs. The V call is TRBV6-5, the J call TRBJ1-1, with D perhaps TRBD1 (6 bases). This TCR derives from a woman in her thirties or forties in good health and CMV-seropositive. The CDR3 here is CASSLDLTGNTEAFF. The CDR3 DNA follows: TGTGCCAGCAGTTTAGATTTGACAGGGAACACTGAAGCTTTCTTT.